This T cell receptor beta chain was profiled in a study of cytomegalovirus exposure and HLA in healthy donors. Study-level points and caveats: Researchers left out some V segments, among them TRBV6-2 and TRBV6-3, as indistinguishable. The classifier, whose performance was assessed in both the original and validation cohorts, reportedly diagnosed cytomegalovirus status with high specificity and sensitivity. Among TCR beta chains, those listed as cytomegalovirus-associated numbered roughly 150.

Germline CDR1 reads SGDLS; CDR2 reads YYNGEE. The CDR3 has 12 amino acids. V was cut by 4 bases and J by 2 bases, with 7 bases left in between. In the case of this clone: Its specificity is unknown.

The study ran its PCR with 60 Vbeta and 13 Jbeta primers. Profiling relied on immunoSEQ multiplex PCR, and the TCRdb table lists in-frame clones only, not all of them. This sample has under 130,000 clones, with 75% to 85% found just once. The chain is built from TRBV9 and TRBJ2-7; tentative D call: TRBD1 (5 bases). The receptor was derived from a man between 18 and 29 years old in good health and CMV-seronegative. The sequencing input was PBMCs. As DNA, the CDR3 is TGTGCCAGCAGCCCAGGGCCCTACGAGCAGTACTTC. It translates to CASSPGPYEQYF.